This TCR beta chain appears in the sequencing data of a study of CD8 T cells in ankylosing spondylitis. TCRdb reprocessed the 5' RACE reads with MiXCR, giving one entry per CDR3 protein. Altogether about 240,000 distinct CDR3 sequences are present, about 24% being singletons, with the ten largest covering 0.6% to 0.75%. There are 14 residues in the CDR3. After removal of 6 bases from V and 2 bases from J, the junction contained 6 bases not matched to a gene. CDR1 and CDR2 from the germline V gene are DFQATT and SNEGSKA (reference sequence). Study-wide findings and caveats: Researchers reportedly found disease-linked clones significantly enriched in matched ankylosing spondylitis synovial fluid.

In regard to this clonotype: Antigen: not known.

The V and J genes are TRBV20-1 and TRBJ2-1, with 8 bases lining up with TRBD2. The source is a male donor with ankylosing spondylitis or in good health (not recorded which). Input material: blood, either unsorted or a sorted T cell fraction (not recorded which). CDR3 nucleotide sequence: TGCAGTGCGGTCCGGGGGGGGCCCTACAATGAGCAGTTCTTC. Translated: CSAVRGGPYNEQFF.